The 2 T cell receptor beta chains in this list originate from one sample, sequenced in a study of early stage breast cancer tumors (dated by TCRdb to about 2017). Receptor libraries were prepared by the immunoSEQ multiplex PCR assay. Drawn from immuneACCESS, this table holds only the in-frame rearrangements with V and J called that TCRdb kept. Clones are partly lost; checked studies trace under half to an unresolved V gene and leave the rest unexplained. Here the sample has roughly 34,000 clones; 74% occur a single time. Jointly, the top ten make up roughly 7.4% of the sample. Sample: blood. These receptors all stem from a person in their sixties with breast cancer.

This clone was found once. This chain joins TRBV19 and TRBJ1-4; no clear D gene. This CDR3 has 13 amino acids. The V gene lost 2 bases and the J gene lost 8 bases, with 9 bases spanning the gap. The V gene's germline CDR1 is LNHDA and CDR2 SQIVND (reference sequence). In DNA, the CDR3 is TGTGCCAGTAGTATATTGGCCCGAGAAAAACTGTTTTTT. Translating it yields CASSILAREKLFF.

This chain uses TRBV6-6 with TRBJ1-1; 7 nucleotides match TRBD1. The CDR3 length is 15 residues. The germline V gene has CDR1 MNHNY and CDR2 SVGAGI (reference sequence). V lost 2 bases to trimming and J lost 1 base; unmatched junction nucleotides: 4. CDR3: CASSYPGTENTEAFF. The CDR3 DNA sequence: TGTGCCAGCAGTTACCCCGGGACAGAGAACACTGAAGCTTTCTTT.